This entry lists 13 T cell receptor beta chains sequenced from one sample in a study of T-cell memory formation after mild COVID-19. MiXCR, run by TCRdb on the 5' RACE reads, gives a single entry per CDR3 protein. There are around 300,000 distinct CDR3 sequences in the sample; 12% to 15% occur only once, and 20% to 25% lies in the top ten. Specimen: PBMCs or a T cell subset sorted from them (not recorded which). The receptors come from a man younger than 30 who had mild COVID-19 (a few samples of this study predate the infection). Cell type and time point are not known.

Only a few counts were recorded for this clonotype. Written as DNA, the CDR3 is TGTGCCAGCAGCCAAGGGACGGAGGATAACTATGGCTACACCTTC. This encodes CASSQGTEDNYGYTF. This rearrangement joins TRBV7-3 to TRBJ1-2; tentatively, D is TRBD1 (5 bases). Trimming took 5 bases from V and 1 from J, leaving 14 bases between them. This CDR3 region has 15 residues. Germline loops: CDR1 SGHTA, CDR2 FQGTGA.

This clonotype appeared many times. V and J are TRBV7-9 and TRBJ1-1; D is ambiguous. Trimming removed 3 bases at V and 7 bases at J, with 6 bases between. Per the germline V gene, CDR1 is SEHNR and CDR2 is FQNEAQ (reference sequence). The length of the CDR3 is 11 residues. The CDR3 spells CASSLSGEAFF. The CDR3 nucleotides read TGTGCCAGCAGCTTGAGTGGTGAAGCTTTCTTT.

The chain links TRBV7-3 to TRBJ2-2; D may be TRBD1 (5 bases). The CDR3 covers 15 residues. Trimming took 0 bases from V and 6 from J, leaving 11 bases between them. Germline V gene lookup returns CDR1 SGHTA and CDR2 FQGTGA. CDR3 DNA sequence: TGTGCCAGCAGCTTAACCCGTCAGGGCCCCGGGGAGCTGTTTTTT. It codes for CASSLTRQGPGELFF.

The chain links TRBV6-1 to TRBJ1-1; D is possibly TRBD1 (6 bases). Looked up from germline, CDR1 is MNHNS and CDR2 is SASEGT. The CDR3 is 14 residues long. V lost 6 bases to trimming and J lost 3 bases, with 14 bases between them. The CDR3 sequence is CASSNKGGHTEAFF. The DNA of the CDR3 is TGTGCCAGCAGCAATAAAGGGGGGCACACTGAAGCTTTCTTT.

This clonotype was counted only a few times. The chain employs TRBV6-2 or TRBV6-3 and TRBJ2-2; unclear D gene. Germline V gene data show CDR1 as MNHEY and CDR2 as SVGEGT. Trimming took 0 bases from V and 7 from J, leaving 9 bases between them. This CDR3 has 14 amino acids. CDR3 nucleotides: TGTGCCAGCAGTTACTCACGGCAGGTCGGGGAGCTGTTTTTT. Its protein is CASSYSRQVGELFF.

The rearrangement uses TRBV3-1 and TRBJ2-1; 12 bases align to TRBD2. The CDR3 length is 13 residues. From germline, CDR1 is LGHDT and CDR2 YNNKEL (reference sequence). The junction had 2 bases not matched to a gene; V was cut back by 5 bases and J by 9 bases. This CDR3 reads CASSILAGGEQFF. The DNA for the CDR3 is TGTGCCAGCAGCATACTAGCGGGGGGTGAGCAGTTCTTC.

The gene calls are TRBV29-1 and TRBJ2-5; D is unresolved. Germline V gene sequence: CDR1 SQVTM, CDR2 ANQGSEA. The CDR3 runs 11 residues. Trimming stripped 4 bases from V and 5 bases from J, with 8 bases between. DNA of the CDR3: TGCAGCGTTGTAGGTGTGGAGACCCAGTACTTC. It is translated as CSVVGVETQYF.

This clonotype was counted at least ten times. The V call is TRBV6-2 or TRBV6-3, the J call TRBJ1-2, with D possibly TRBD1 on 5 matching bases. CDR1 is MNHEY and CDR2 is SVGEGT in the germline V gene. This CDR3 is 11 amino acids long. Trimming left V 8 bases short and J 3 bases short, with 7 bases between. This CDR3 is CASGTDYGYTF. As DNA, the CDR3 is TGTGCCAGCGGGACGGACTATGGCTACACCTTC.

V is TRBV5-1 and J is TRBJ2-3, with D perhaps being TRBD1 or TRBD2 (6 bases each). The CDR3 is made up of 16 amino acids. V shed 4 bases and J shed 4 bases, with 19 bases lying between them. Germline lookup yields CDR1 SGHRS and CDR2 YFSETQ. CDR3 sequence (DNA): TGCGCCAGCAGCAAGGTACAGGGAGGATGGGCAGATACGCAGTATTTT. This encodes CASSKVQGGWADTQYF.

V is TRBV3-1 and J is TRBJ2-7, with a possible D match to TRBD1 (5 bases). There are 11 residues in the CDR3. Per the germline V gene, CDR1 is LGHDT and CDR2 is YNNKEL (reference sequence). V was clipped by 4 bases and J by 5 bases, with 6 bases between them. The CDR3 spells CASSLRDEQYF. DNA of the CDR3: TGTGCCAGCAGCCTCAGGGACGAGCAGTACTTC.

The chain joins TRBV5-6 to TRBJ1-2; perhaps TRBD1 as D (6 bases). V was trimmed by 5 bases and J by 2 bases, leaving 13 bases between them. There are 14 residues in the CDR3. Germline V lookup: CDR1 SGHDT, CDR2 YYEEEE. Here the CDR3 DNA reads TGTGCCAGCAGGCCCAGGGGCGTGAACTATGGCTACACCTTC. The encoded protein is CASRPRGVNYGYTF.

This clonotype was detected only a few times. V gene TRBV7-2 combines with J gene TRBJ1-1; possible D gene TRBD1, 5 bases. This CDR3 has 15 residues. V was trimmed by 4 bases and J by 1 base, leaving 13 bases between them. CDR1 SGHTA and CDR2 FQGNSA come from the germline V gene. The CDR3 spells CASSSQGATNTEAFF. CDR3 DNA: TGTGCCAGCAGCTCTCAGGGAGCGACGAACACTGAAGCTTTCTTT. Using reference TRBV7-2 and TRBJ1-1 for the parts outside the CDR3, the full variable domain is GAGVSQSPSNKVTEKGKDVELRCDPISGHTALYWYRQSLGQGLEFLIYFQGNSAPDKSGLPSDRFSAERTGGSVSTLTIQRTQQEDSAVYLCASSSQGATNTEAFFGQGTRLTVV.

This clonotype has more than one count but fewer than ten. The rearrangement joins TRBV6-2 or TRBV6-3 to TRBJ1-1; 7 nucleotides match TRBD1. Per the germline V gene, CDR1 is MNHEY and CDR2 is SVGEGT. With 0 bases clipped from V and 3 bases from J, the junction kept 4 bases outside the gene matches. This CDR3 contains 15 residues. CDR3 in amino acids: CASSYSRGQYTEAFF. The DNA of the CDR3 is TGTGCCAGCAGTTACTCGAGGGGACAGTACACTGAAGCTTTCTTT.